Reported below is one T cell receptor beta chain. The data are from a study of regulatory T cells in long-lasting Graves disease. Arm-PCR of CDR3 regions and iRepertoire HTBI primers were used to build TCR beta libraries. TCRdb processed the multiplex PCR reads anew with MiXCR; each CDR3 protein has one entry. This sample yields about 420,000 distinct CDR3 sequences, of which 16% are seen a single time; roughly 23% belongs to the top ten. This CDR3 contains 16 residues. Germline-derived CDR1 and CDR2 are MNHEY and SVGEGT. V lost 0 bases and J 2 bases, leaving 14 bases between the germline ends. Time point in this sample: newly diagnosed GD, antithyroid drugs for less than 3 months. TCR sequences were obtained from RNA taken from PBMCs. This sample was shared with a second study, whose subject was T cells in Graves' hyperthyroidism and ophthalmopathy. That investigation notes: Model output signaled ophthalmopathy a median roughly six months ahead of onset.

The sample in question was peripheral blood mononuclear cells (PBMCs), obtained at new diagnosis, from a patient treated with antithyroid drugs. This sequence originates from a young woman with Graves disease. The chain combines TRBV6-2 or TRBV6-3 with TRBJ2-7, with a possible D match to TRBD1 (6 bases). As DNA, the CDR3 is TGTGCCAGCAGTTACTCGATTTTGGGACAAACCTACGAGCAGTACTTC. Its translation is CASSYSILGQTYEQYF.